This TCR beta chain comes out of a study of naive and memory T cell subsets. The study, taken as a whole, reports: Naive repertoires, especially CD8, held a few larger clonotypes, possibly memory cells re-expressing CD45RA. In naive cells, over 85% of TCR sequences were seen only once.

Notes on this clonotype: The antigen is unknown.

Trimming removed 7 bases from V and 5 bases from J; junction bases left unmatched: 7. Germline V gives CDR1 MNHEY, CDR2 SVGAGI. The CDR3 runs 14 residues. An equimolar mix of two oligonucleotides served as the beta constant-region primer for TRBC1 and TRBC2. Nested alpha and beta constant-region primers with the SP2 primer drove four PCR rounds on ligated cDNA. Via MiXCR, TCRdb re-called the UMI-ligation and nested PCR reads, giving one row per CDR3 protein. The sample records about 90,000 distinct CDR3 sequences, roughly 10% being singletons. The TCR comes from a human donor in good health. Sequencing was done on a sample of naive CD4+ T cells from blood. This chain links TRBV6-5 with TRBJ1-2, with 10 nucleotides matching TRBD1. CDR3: CASTPGQGRYGYTF. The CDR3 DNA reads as TGTGCCAGCACTCCGGGACAGGGGCGTTATGGCTACACCTTC.